The 23 T cell receptor beta chains listed next were all sequenced from one sample in a study of T cells after somatic rescue of genetic block. Only in-frame clones appear in the TCRdb table, and some are missing; sequencing was by immunoSEQ multiplex PCR. The sample includes 15,000 or so clones, 55% to 75% of them seen just once. Material for sequencing was peripheral blood mononuclear cells (PBMCs). These receptors came from a boy aged 5-17 years.

The chain carries TRBV6-5 and TRBJ2-1, with D unresolved. Per the germline V gene, CDR1 is MNHEY and CDR2 is SVGAGI. With 2 bases removed from V and 3 bases from J, the gap between germline ends came to 8 bases. This CDR3 has 14 residues. The CDR3 DNA reads TGTGCCAGCAGTTACGGGCAGTACTACAATGAGCAGTTCTTC. Protein product: CASSYGQYYNEQFF.

The chain joins TRBV9 to TRBJ2-3; TRBD1 matches 8 bases. Trimming took 2 bases from V and 4 from J; bases not matched to a gene: 15. Germline V gene sequence: CDR1 SGDLS, CDR2 YYNGEE. The CDR3 length is 18 residues. Here the CDR3 DNA reads TGTGCCAGCAGCGTTATCGGACAGGGACCATGGGGACCAGATACGCAGTATTTT. It translates to CASSVIGQGPWGPDTQYF.

This chain connects TRBV7-9 to TRBJ2-1, with TRBD2 identical over 9 bases. Germline V CDR1 and CDR2: SEHNR, FQNEAQ (reference sequence). V trimming: 5 bases; J trimming: 0 bases; junction bases outside the gene matches: 2. The CDR3 sequence is 15 residues long. In nucleotides, the CDR3 is TGTGCCAGCAGCCTTAGCGGGAGCTCCTACAATGAGCAGTTCTTC. This gives the protein CASSLSGSSYNEQFF.

The chain uses TRBV6-6 and TRBJ2-5, with D tentatively TRBD1 (5 bases). This CDR3 is 15 amino acids long. Germline CDR1 MNHNY, CDR2 SVGAGI (reference sequence). V lost 3 bases and J 5 bases, leaving 16 bases between the germline ends. In DNA form, the CDR3 reads TGTGCCAGCAGTTATGTAAAAGGGGATAGGGAGACCCAGTACTTC. Its protein product is CASSYVKGDRETQYF.

This sequence joins TRBV7-9 and TRBJ2-7; the match to TRBD1 covers 8 bases. Losses at the gene ends were 5 bases for V and 0 bases for J; bases not matched to a gene: 9. The V gene's germline CDR1 is SEHNR and CDR2 FQNEAQ (reference sequence). The CDR3 is made up of 16 amino acids. CDR3 DNA sequence: TGTGCCAGCAGCCGCGACAGGGGTCGGTCCTCCTACGAGCAGTACTTC. Amino acid sequence: CASSRDRGRSSYEQYF.

The chain carries TRBV7-3 and TRBJ2-3; TRBD2 aligns across 9 bases. The CDR3 consists of 16 residues. Unmatched junction bases numbered 7, after V lost 2 bases and J lost 4 bases. Per germline, CDR1 SGHTA and CDR2 FQGTGA. Here the CDR3 DNA reads TGTGCCAGCAGCTTAGCCCGGACTAGCGACCCAGATACGCAGTATTTT. This encodes CASSLARTSDPDTQYF.

The DNA of the CDR3 is TGCGCCAGCAGCTTGTTAGGGACGGCCTTTGTGAAGCTGTTTTTT. Its protein is CASSLLGTAFVKLFF. The chain uses TRBV5-1 and TRBJ2-2; D is possibly TRBD1 or TRBD2 (5 bases each). V was trimmed by 1 base and J by 12 bases, leaving 19 bases between them. This CDR3 is 15 amino acids long. The germline gives CDR1 SGHRS, CDR2 YFSETQ.

The V gene is TRBV25-1, the J gene TRBJ2-3; D is perhaps TRBD2 (6 bases). The V end lost 0 bases, the J end lost 6 bases, and 13 bases lay between the germline ends. In germline, CDR1 is MGHDK, CDR2 SYGVNS. The CDR3 consists of 15 residues. In DNA, the CDR3 is TGTGCCAGCAGTGAATATTTTGGGGGGTTGGATACGCAGTATTTT. It specifies CASSEYFGGLDTQYF.

The chain has TRBV7-9 and TRBJ1-6; 8 bases fit TRBD1. Germline assignment: CDR1 SEHNR and CDR2 FQNEAQ (reference sequence). After removal of 5 bases from V and 8 bases from J, the junction contained 8 bases not matched to a gene. CDR3 length: 15 residues. CDR3 loop: CASSTRGQGHSPLHF. DNA of the CDR3: TGTGCCAGCAGCACTCGCGGACAGGGACATTCACCCCTCCACTTT.

The chain has TRBV15 and TRBJ1-2; unclear D gene. V was cut by 5 bases and J by 3 bases, with 13 bases left in between. CDR3 length: 14 amino acids. The V gene's germline CDR1 is LNHNV and CDR2 YYDKDF (reference sequence). CDR3: CATSPRWRDYGYTF. CDR3 bases: TGTGCCACCAGCCCTAGATGGAGGGACTATGGCTACACCTTC.

The chain links TRBV5-4 to TRBJ1-1, with D hard to call. Germline V CDR1 and CDR2: SGHNT, YYREEE (reference sequence). The V and J ends lost 0 bases and 3 bases respectively, with 3 bases between them. The length of the CDR3 is 12 residues. This CDR3 is CASSLGDTEAFF. The CDR3 nucleotides are TGTGCCAGCAGCTTGGGGGACACTGAAGCTTTCTTT.

This clone came up once. J is TRBJ2-7 and V is TRBV2; D perhaps matches TRBD2 (6 bases). Per the germline V gene, CDR1 is SNHLY and CDR2 is FYNNEI. The length of the CDR3 is 15 residues. Trimming removed 6 bases at V and 0 bases at J, with 15 bases between. The CDR3 region has the DNA TGTGCCAGCAGCGAGACTAGACTCAGCTCCTACGAGCAGTACTTC. Protein sequence: CASSETRLSSYEQYF.

The CDR3, as DNA: TGTGCCACAGCGGGGCTCTCCTACGAGCAGTACTTC. Translation: CATAGLSYEQYF. The V and J genes are TRBV10-3 and TRBJ2-7; 7 positions match TRBD2. CDR1 is ENHRY and CDR2 is SYGVKD in the germline V gene. With V trimmed by 10 bases and J by 0 bases, 3 bases remained unmatched. The CDR3 runs to 12 residues.

This clone is medium-sized (0.01 to 0.1%) by share. The chain combines TRBV5-1 with TRBJ1-5; D unclear. CDR3 length equals 13 residues. Per the germline V gene, CDR1 is SGHRS and CDR2 is YFSETQ. V was trimmed by 0 bases and J by 7 bases, leaving 8 bases between them. This chain's CDR3 is CASSLERGQPQHF. The CDR3 DNA is TGCGCCAGCAGCTTGGAACGGGGACAGCCCCAGCATTTT.

The CDR3 loop is CASSDRDPGQGETQYF. DNA for the CDR3: TGTGCCAGCAGCGACCGGGACCCGGGGCAGGGAGAGACCCAGTACTTC. This chain connects TRBV7-9 to TRBJ2-5; D may match TRBD1 or TRBD2 (5 bases each). The CDR3 contains 16 residues. Germline CDR1 SEHNR, CDR2 FQNEAQ (reference sequence). V lost 5 bases and J 4 bases, leaving 20 bases between the germline ends.

This chain links TRBV27 with TRBJ2-3; D is ambiguous. Germline V CDR1 and CDR2: MNHEY, SMNVEV (reference sequence). V was trimmed by 5 bases and J by 2 bases, leaving 20 bases between them. This CDR3 has 17 residues. The CDR3 spells CASSNPRPVPHTDTQYF. Here the CDR3 DNA reads TGTGCCAGCAGTAACCCCCGGCCGGTTCCTCACACAGATACGCAGTATTTT.

This clone has more than one count but fewer than ten. This sequence joins TRBV6-5 and TRBJ2-1; D is perhaps TRBD1 (6 bases). This CDR3 is 15 amino acids long. The ends were cut back, 0 bases at V and 7 bases at J, with 13 bases in the middle. Germline V gene lookup returns CDR1 MNHEY and CDR2 SVGAGI. The CDR3 nucleotides are TGTGCCAGCAGTTACTCGCACAGGGCCGGGAATGAGCAGTTCTTC. It specifies CASSYSHRAGNEQFF.

This clone occurred once. The V gene is TRBV2, the J gene TRBJ1-5, with a weak D call TRBD1 (6 bases). The CDR3 covers 15 residues. Germline CDR1 reads SNHLY; CDR2 reads FYNNEI. V dropped 4 bases and J dropped 2 bases, with 12 bases sitting between them. In DNA form, the CDR3 reads TGTGCCAGCAGTGGGGTAGGGGGGGGCAATCAGCCCCAGCATTTT. Translating it yields CASSGVGGGNQPQHF. The whole variable domain, remainder taken from reference TRBV2 and TRBJ1-5, is EPEVTQTPSHQVTQMGQEVILRCVPISNHLYFYWYRQILGQKVEFLVSFYNNEISEKSEIFDDQFSVERPDGSNFTLKIRSTKLEDSAMYFCASSGVGGGNQPQHFGDGTRLSIL.

This clone was picked up one time. This chain connects TRBV2 to TRBJ1-1; perhaps TRBD1 as D (5 bases). The CDR3 extends over 15 amino acids. The V gene lost 6 bases and the J gene lost 0 bases, with 14 bases spanning the gap. The germline V gene has CDR1 SNHLY and CDR2 FYNNEI. The CDR3 is CASSPPQALNTEAFF. In DNA, the CDR3 is TGTGCCAGCAGCCCACCACAGGCCCTGAACACTGAAGCTTTCTTT. Combining the CDR3 with reference TRBV2 and TRBJ1-1 gives the whole variable domain EPEVTQTPSHQVTQMGQEVILRCVPISNHLYFYWYRQILGQKVEFLVSFYNNEISEKSEIFDDQFSVERPDGSNFTLKIRSTKLEDSAMYFCASSPPQALNTEAFFGQGTRLTVV.

This clone was detected only a few times. The genes are TRBV18 and TRBJ1-1; D is unclear. V lost 5 bases to trimming and J lost 1 base, with 8 bases between them. Germline V gene sequence: CDR1 KGHSH, CDR2 LQKENI. The CDR3 sequence is 13 residues long. CDR3 amino acids: CASSGDRNTEAFF. Here the CDR3 DNA reads TGTGCCAGCTCAGGGGATCGGAACACTGAAGCTTTCTTT. The full variable domain, with the rest looked up from reference TRBV18 and TRBJ1-1, is NAGVMQNPRHLVRRRGQEARLRCSPMKGHSHVYWYRQLPEEGLKFMVYLQKENIIDESGMPKERFSAEFPKEGPSILRIQQVVRGDSAAYFCASSGDRNTEAFFGQGTRLTVV.

In this sample, this clone turned up a few times. V gene TRBV9 combines with J gene TRBJ2-4; weak D call: TRBD2 (5 bases). V lost 3 bases and J lost 1, with 11 bases in between. The CDR3 contains 15 residues. From germline, CDR1 is SGDLS and CDR2 YYNGEE. The CDR3 nucleotides are TGTGCCAGCAGCGCCGGAGGAAGGGCCAAAAACATTCAGTACTTC. Translated, it gives CASSAGGRAKNIQYF.

As DNA, the CDR3 is TGCGCCAGCAGCTCCCGCCGGGGCAACTATGGCTACACCTTC. Amino acids: CASSSRRGNYGYTF. The chain carries TRBV5-1 and TRBJ1-2, with D tentatively TRBD1 (5 bases). Germline V gene lookup returns CDR1 SGHRS and CDR2 YFSETQ. The CDR3 is made up of 14 amino acids. Deletions cut 3 bases from V and 2 bases from J, with 11 bases between.

The V call is TRBV5-1, the J call TRBJ2-7, with 15 bases fitting TRBD2. This CDR3 has 16 amino acids. CDR1 SGHRS and CDR2 YFSETQ come from the germline V gene. After removal of 0 bases from V and 3 bases from J, the junction contained 1 base not matched to a gene. The CDR3 DNA follows: TGCGCCAGCAGCTTGGGGACTAGCGGGAGGGTCTACGAGCAGTACTTC. It codes for CASSLGTSGRVYEQYF.